This T cell receptor (beta chain) came from a study of beta chain features in type 1 diabetes. As concerns this clone: The target antigen is unknown.

V lost 0 bases and J lost 9; bases outside the gene matches: 8. The CDR3 spans 15 residues. Germline CDR1 SGHAT, CDR2 FQNNGV. Study-level findings and limits: Shorter templates might be favored by PCR, and equally so in patients and in controls.

Every bit of the isolated RNA underwent reverse transcription, so sequencing read expressed TCRB transcripts. Libraries were prepared by immunoSEQ multiplex PCR; TCRdb keeps only in-frame clonotypes and omits some of them. The sample carries around 300,000 clones, 12% to 15% recorded once. This clonotype was obtained from a man under 40 in good health. This chain links TRBV11-2 with TRBJ2-3, with 8 bases matching TRBD2. Input material: central memory CD4+ T cells from blood. The CDR3 sequence: CASSLEPWPGGTQYF. In nucleotides, the CDR3 is TGTGCCAGCAGCTTAGAGCCCTGGCCGGGGGGGACGCAGTATTTT. Using reference TRBV11-2 and TRBJ2-3 for the parts outside the CDR3, the full variable domain is EAGVAQSPRYKIIEKRQSVAFWCNPISGHATLYWYQQILGQGPKLLIQFQNNGVVDDSQLPKDRFSAERLKGVDSTLKIQPAKLEDSAVYLCASSLEPWPGGTQYFGPGTRLTVL.